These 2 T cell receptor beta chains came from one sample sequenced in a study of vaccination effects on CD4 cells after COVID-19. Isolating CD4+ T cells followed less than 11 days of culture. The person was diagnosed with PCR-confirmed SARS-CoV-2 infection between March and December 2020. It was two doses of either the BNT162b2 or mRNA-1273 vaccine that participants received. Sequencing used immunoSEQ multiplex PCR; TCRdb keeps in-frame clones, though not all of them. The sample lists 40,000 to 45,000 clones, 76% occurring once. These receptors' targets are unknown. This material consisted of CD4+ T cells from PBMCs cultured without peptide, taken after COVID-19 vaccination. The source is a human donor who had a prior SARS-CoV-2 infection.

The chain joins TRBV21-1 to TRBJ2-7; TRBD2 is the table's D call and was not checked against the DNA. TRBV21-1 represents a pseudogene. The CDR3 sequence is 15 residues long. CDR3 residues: CASSKRSVGSYEQYF. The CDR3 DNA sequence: TGTGCCAGCAGCAAAAGGAGCGTAGGCTCCTACGAGCAGTACTTC.

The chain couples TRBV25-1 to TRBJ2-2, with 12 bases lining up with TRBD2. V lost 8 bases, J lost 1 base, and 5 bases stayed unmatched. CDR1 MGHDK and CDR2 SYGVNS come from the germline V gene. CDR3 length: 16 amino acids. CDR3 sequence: CASGLAGGRNTGELFF. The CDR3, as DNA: TGTGCCAGCGGGCTAGCGGGGGGGCGGAACACCGGGGAGCTGTTTTTT.